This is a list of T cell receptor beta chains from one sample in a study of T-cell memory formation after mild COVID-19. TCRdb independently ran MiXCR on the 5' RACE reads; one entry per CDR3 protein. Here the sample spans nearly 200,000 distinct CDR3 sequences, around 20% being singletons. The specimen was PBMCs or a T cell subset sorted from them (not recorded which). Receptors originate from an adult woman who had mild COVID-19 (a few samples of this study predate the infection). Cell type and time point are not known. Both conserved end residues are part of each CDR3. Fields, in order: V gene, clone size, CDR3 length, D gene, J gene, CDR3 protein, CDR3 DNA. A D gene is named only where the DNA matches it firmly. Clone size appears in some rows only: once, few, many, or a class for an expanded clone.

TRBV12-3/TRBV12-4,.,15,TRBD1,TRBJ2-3,CASSPYRGQADTQYF,TGTGCCAGCAGTCCTTACAGGGGGCAGGCAGATACGCAGTATTTT
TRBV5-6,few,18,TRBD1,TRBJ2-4,CASSPGTGYEAVKNIQYF,TGTGCCAGCAGCCCCGGGACAGGGTATGAGGCGGTCAAAAACATTCAGTACTTC
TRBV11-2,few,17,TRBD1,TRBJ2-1,CASSLEGWGQAVNEQFF,TGTGCCAGCAGCTTAGAAGGGTGGGGACAGGCCGTAAATGAGCAGTTCTTC
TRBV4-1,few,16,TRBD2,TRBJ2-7,CASSQLAGGPAYEQYF,TGCGCCAGCAGCCAATTAGCGGGGGGTCCCGCCTACGAGCAGTACTTC
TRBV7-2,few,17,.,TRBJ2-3,CASSLGPAGLSTDTQYF,TGTGCCAGCAGCTTAGGGCCCGCCGGTCTTAGCACAGATACGCAGTATTTT
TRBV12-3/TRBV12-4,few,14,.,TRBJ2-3,CASSSGPRTDTQYF,TGTGCCAGCAGTTCCGGGCCTCGTACAGATACGCAGTATTTT
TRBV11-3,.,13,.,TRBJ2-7,CASSLGRQYEQYF,TGTGCCAGCAGCTTAGGTCGACAGTACGAGCAGTACTTC
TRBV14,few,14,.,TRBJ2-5,CASSQGRNQETQYF,TGTGCCAGCAGCCAAGGCAGAAACCAAGAGACCCAGTACTTC
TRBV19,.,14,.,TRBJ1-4,CASRKQVSPEKLFF,TGTGCCAGTAGGAAACAGGTGTCGCCTGAAAAACTGTTTTTT
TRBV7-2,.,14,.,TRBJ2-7,CASKPRQYSYEQYF,TGTGCCAGCAAACCCCGACAGTACTCCTACGAGCAGTACTTC
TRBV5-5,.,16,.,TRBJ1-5,CASSFGSEGTNQPQHF,TGTGCCAGCAGCTTCGGCTCAGAGGGGACTAATCAGCCCCAGCATTTT
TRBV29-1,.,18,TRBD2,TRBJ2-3,CSVGSIRLAEASTDTQYF,TGCAGCGTTGGATCTATCCGACTAGCGGAAGCTAGCACAGATACGCAGTATTTT
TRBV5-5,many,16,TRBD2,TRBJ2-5,CASSRNLAGGQETQYF,TGTGCCAGCAGCCGAAACCTAGCGGGAGGCCAAGAGACCCAGTACTTC
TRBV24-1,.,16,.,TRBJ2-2,CATSDFGTTNTGELFF,TGTGCCACCAGTGATTTCGGGACAACAAACACCGGGGAGCTGTTTTTT
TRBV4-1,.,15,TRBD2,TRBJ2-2,CASSQGGGATGELFF,TGCGCCAGCAGCCAGGGCGGGGGGGCCACCGGGGAGCTGTTTTTT
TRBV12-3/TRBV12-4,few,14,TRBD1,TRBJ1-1,CASSFSSGGTEAFF,TGTGCCAGCAGTTTTTCGTCAGGGGGCACTGAAGCTTTCTTT
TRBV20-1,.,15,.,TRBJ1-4,CSARDRRQSNEKLFF,TGCAGTGCTAGAGATCGGCGGCAGTCTAATGAAAAACTGTTTTTT
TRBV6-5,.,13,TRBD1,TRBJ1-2,CASSPRGRFGYTF,TGTGCCAGCAGTCCCAGGGGGCGGTTTGGCTACACCTTC
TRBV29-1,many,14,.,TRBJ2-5,CSVESSGAGETQYF,TGCAGCGTTGAAAGTTCGGGGGCTGGGGAGACCCAGTACTTC
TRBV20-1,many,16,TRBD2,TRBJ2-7,CSAESTLAGAIYEQYF,TGCAGTGCTGAATCCACCTTAGCGGGAGCGATCTACGAGCAGTACTTC
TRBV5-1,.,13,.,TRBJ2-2,CASSPGTSGELFF,TGCGCCAGCAGCCCGGGAACGAGCGGGGAGCTGTTTTTT
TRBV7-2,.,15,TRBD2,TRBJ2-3,CASSKPGRGADTQYF,TGTGCCAGCAGCAAACCGGGACGGGGGGCAGATACGCAGTATTTT
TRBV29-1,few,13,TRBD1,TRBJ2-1,CSAGQGRYNEQFF,TGCAGCGCCGGACAGGGGAGGTACAATGAGCAGTTCTTC
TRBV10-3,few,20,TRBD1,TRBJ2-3,CAISRTSGQGMGEGRDTQYF,TGTGCCATCAGTCGGACTTCGGGACAGGGGATGGGTGAGGGGAGAGATACGCAGTATTTT
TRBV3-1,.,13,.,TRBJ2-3,CASSHRRVDTQYF,TGTGCCAGCAGCCATCGACGGGTAGATACGCAGTATTTT
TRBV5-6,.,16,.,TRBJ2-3,CASSSERAGPGDTQYF,TGTGCCAGCAGCTCGGAGAGGGCTGGGCCGGGAGATACGCAGTATTTT
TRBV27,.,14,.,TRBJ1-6,CASSPGGSHSPLHF,TGTGCCAGCAGCCCGGGTGGGTCCCATTCACCCCTCCACTTT
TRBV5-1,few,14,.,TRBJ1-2,CASSLARVDYGYTF,TGCGCCAGCAGCTTGGCCAGGGTCGACTATGGCTACACCTTC
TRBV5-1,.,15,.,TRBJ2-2,CASSPGTANTGELFF,TGCGCCAGCAGCCCGGGGACGGCGAACACCGGGGAGCTGTTTTTT
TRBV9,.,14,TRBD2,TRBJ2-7,CASSVNRDYYEQYF,TGTGCCAGCAGCGTCAACCGGGACTACTACGAGCAGTACTTC
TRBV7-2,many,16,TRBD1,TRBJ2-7,CASSLQTGTRGYEQYF,TGTGCCAGCAGCTTACAGACAGGGACGCGTGGGTACGAGCAGTACTTC
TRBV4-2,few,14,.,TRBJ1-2,CASSREGLNYGYTF,TGTGCCAGCAGCCGTGAGGGGCTCAACTATGGCTACACCTTC
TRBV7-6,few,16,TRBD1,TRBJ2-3,CASSHLGQGGTDTQYF,TGTGCCAGCAGCCATCTTGGACAGGGTGGGACAGATACGCAGTATTTT
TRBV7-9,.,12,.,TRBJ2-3,CASSNHGDTQYF,TGTGCCAGCAGCAATCACGGGGATACGCAGTATTTT
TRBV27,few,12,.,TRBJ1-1,CASKGLEAKAFF,TGTGCCAGCAAAGGGTTGGAAGCGAAAGCTTTCTTT
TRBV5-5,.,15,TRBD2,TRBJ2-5,CASSLFSGGAETQYF,TGTGCCAGCAGCTTGTTTAGCGGGGGGGCCGAGACCCAGTACTTC